This is a list of T cell receptor beta chains from one sample in a study of response to subunit inactivated influenza vaccine. TCRdb independently ran MiXCR on the RT-PCR reads; one entry per CDR3 protein. The sample records approximately 250,000 distinct CDR3 sequences, less than 15% being singletons. The material sequenced was non-naive T cells sorted from PBMCs, taken 14 to 15 days before vaccination. The receptors originated from a man aged 45-65 years who received an inactivated influenza vaccine. CDR3s include the opening cysteine and the closing phenylalanine or tryptophan. The D gene is left open where the match is weak. Clone size is shown for a subset of rows, as once, few, many or a class of expanded clone.

j_gene: TRBJ1-1; v_gene: TRBV12-3/TRBV12-4; abundance: few; d_gene: .; CDR3aa: CASSSGTWTEAFF; CDR3nt: TGTGCCAGCAGTTCGGGGACCTGGACTGAAGCTTTCTTT
j_gene: TRBJ1-2; v_gene: TRBV7-2; abundance: .; d_gene: .; CDR3aa: CASSLARVGYTF; CDR3nt: TGTGCCAGCAGCTTAGCGAGGGTAGGCTACACCTTC
j_gene: TRBJ2-3; v_gene: TRBV20-1; abundance: many; d_gene: .; CDR3aa: CSALGGDTQYF; CDR3nt: TGCAGTGCTCTCGGAGGGGATACGCAGTATTTT
j_gene: TRBJ2-7; v_gene: TRBV4-1; abundance: .; d_gene: .; CDR3aa: CASNIGQGGHEQYF; CDR3nt: TGCGCCAGCAATATAGGGCAGGGAGGACACGAGCAGTACTTC
j_gene: TRBJ1-1; v_gene: TRBV7-3; abundance: .; d_gene: TRBD1; CDR3aa: CASSSLQGAEAFF; CDR3nt: TGTGCCAGCAGCTCTCTACAGGGGGCTGAAGCTTTCTTT
j_gene: TRBJ2-7; v_gene: TRBV18; abundance: many; d_gene: .; CDR3aa: CASSPDRTYEQYF; CDR3nt: TGTGCCAGCTCGCCGGACAGAACCTACGAGCAGTACTTC
j_gene: TRBJ1-5; v_gene: TRBV28; abundance: many; d_gene: .; CDR3aa: CASSPGGTLNQPQHF; CDR3nt: TGTGCCAGCAGCCCGGGTGGCACCCTCAATCAGCCCCAGCATTTT
j_gene: TRBJ2-1; v_gene: TRBV12-3/TRBV12-4; abundance: few; d_gene: TRBD2; CDR3aa: CASSFVAGGPKNEQFF; CDR3nt: TGTGCCAGCAGTTTCGTAGCGGGGGGGCCGAAAAATGAGCAGTTCTTC
j_gene: TRBJ1-5; v_gene: TRBV19; abundance: .; d_gene: TRBD1; CDR3aa: CASSYSGGRSNQPQHF; CDR3nt: TGTGCCAGTAGTTACTCAGGGGGCAGGAGCAATCAGCCCCAGCATTTT
j_gene: TRBJ1-2; v_gene: TRBV7-2; abundance: few; d_gene: .; CDR3aa: CASSLPETNYGYTF; CDR3nt: TGTGCCAGCAGCTTGCCAGAAACTAACTATGGCTACACCTTC